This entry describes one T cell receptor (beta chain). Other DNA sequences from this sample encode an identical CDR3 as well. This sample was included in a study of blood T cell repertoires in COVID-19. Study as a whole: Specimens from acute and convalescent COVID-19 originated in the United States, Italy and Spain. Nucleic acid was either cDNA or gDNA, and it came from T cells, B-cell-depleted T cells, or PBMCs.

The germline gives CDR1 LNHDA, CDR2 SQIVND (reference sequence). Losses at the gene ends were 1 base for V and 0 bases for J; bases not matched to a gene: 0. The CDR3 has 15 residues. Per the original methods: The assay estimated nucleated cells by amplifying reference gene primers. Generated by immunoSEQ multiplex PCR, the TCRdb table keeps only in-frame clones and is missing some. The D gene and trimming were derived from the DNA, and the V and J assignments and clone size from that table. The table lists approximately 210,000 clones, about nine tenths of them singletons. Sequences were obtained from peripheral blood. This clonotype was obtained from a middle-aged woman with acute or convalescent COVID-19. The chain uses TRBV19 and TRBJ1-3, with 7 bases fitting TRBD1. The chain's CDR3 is CASSIGDSSGNTIYF. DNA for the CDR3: TGTGCCAGTAGTATAGGGGACAGCTCTGGAAACACCATATATTTT.